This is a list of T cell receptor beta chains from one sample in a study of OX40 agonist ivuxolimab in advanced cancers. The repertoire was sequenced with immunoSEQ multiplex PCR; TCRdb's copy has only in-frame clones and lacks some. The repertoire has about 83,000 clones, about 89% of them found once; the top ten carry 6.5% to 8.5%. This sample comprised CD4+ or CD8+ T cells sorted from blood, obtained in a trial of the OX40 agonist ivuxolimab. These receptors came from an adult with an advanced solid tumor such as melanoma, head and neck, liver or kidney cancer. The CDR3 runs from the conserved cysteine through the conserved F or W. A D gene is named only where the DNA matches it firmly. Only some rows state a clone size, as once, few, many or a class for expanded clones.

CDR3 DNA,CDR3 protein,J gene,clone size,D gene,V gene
TGTGCCAGCAGCTTAGCAGGGTTAACCATGAACACTGAAGCTTTCTTT,CASSLAGLTMNTEAFF,TRBJ1-1,NA,NA,TRBV7-8
TGTGCCAGCAGCGTCACGGGACAGGGTCGCAATGAGCAGTTCTTC,CASSVTGQGRNEQFF,TRBJ2-1,NA,TRBD1,TRBV28
TGTGCCAGTAGCCAGACAGGGTACACTGAAGCTTTCTTT,CASSQTGYTEAFF,TRBJ1-1,NA,TRBD1,TRBV19
TGTGCCAGCAGTGGTGGCTATTTAGGGGATGAGCAGTTCTTC,CASSGGYLGDEQFF,TRBJ2-1,once,NA,TRBV6-1
TGTGCCTGGCAAATTATGGGGGCGCGTGGCTACACCTTC,CAWQIMGARGYTF,TRBJ1-2,NA,NA,TRBV30
TGTGCCAGCAGTGAATGGGCGGGGGGCGCGCAAGAGACCCAGTACTTC,CASSEWAGGAQETQYF,TRBJ2-5,NA,TRBD2,TRBV25-1
TGCGCCAGCAGCACGACCGGGACAGGAGTTACTGAAGCTTTCTTT,CASSTTGTGVTEAFF,TRBJ1-1,NA,TRBD1,TRBV5-1
TGTGCCAGCAGCTCACCTAGCGGGACTAGCGGTTACTCCTACAATGAGCAGTTCTTC,CASSSPSGTSGYSYNEQFF,TRBJ2-1,NA,TRBD2,TRBV7-9
TGCGCCAGCAGCCCGGGACTAGCGGGAGTCGTCAATGAGCAGTTCTTC,CASSPGLAGVVNEQFF,TRBJ2-1,NA,TRBD2,TRBV5-1
TGTGCCAGCAGAACTTACCGGGGGCATCAGCCCCAGCATTTT,CASRTYRGHQPQHF,TRBJ1-5,NA,NA,TRBV28
TGTGCCGGCGGACAGGGGAATCAGCCCCAGCATTTT,CAGGQGNQPQHF,TRBJ1-5,NA,TRBD1,TRBV10-3
TGTGCCAGCAGCTGGTACACAGATACGCAGTATTTT,CASSWYTDTQYF,TRBJ2-3,NA,NA,TRBV5-4
TGTGCCAGCAGCCATCAAGAGAGGGGTGGCGAGCAGTACTTC,CASSHQERGGEQYF,TRBJ2-7,NA,NA,TRBV9
TGTGCCTGGAGTGTAGACGGAAACTATGGCTACACCTTC,CAWSVDGNYGYTF,TRBJ1-2,NA,NA,TRBV30
TGTGCCAGCAGCTTTTCACCTACAACTCTCTCCTACAATGAGCAGTTCTTC,CASSFSPTTLSYNEQFF,TRBJ2-1,NA,NA,TRBV5-5
TGTGCCAGCAGCTTAGTTGCCGGGCTCCCTGAAGCTTTCTTT,CASSLVAGLPEAFF,TRBJ1-1,few,NA,TRBV13
TGTGCCAGCAGTTCACAGGGTACAAGCAATCAGCCCCAGCATTTT,CASSSQGTSNQPQHF,TRBJ1-5,NA,NA,TRBV28
TGTGCCAGCGGACAAACAGCGAACACTGAAGCTTTCTTT,CASGQTANTEAFF,TRBJ1-1,NA,NA,TRBV9
TGTGCCAGCAGTGCCGGGACAGGAGGCAATCAGCCCCAGCATTTT,CASSAGTGGNQPQHF,TRBJ1-5,NA,TRBD1,TRBV28
TGTGCCAGCAGCCAAGATAGAGGGACAGAGGATGAAAAACTGTTTTTT,CASSQDRGTEDEKLFF,TRBJ1-4,NA,TRBD1,TRBV4-2
TGTGCCTGGGGCTCAGAAAATAGCAATCAGCCCCAGCATTTT,CAWGSENSNQPQHF,TRBJ1-5,NA,NA,TRBV30
TGTGCCAGCAGCCGAAGACCCCGGGGGGGGCACAGAGATACGCAGTATTTT,CASSRRPRGGHRDTQYF,TRBJ2-3,NA,TRBD2,TRBV7-6
TGTGCCAGCAGCGTAACCGAAAACCGGAACAATTCACCCCTCCACTTT,CASSVTENRNNSPLHF,TRBJ1-6,NA,NA,TRBV9
TGTGCCAGCAGTTTATACGGGGCCAACGTCCTGACTTTC,CASSLYGANVLTF,TRBJ2-6,once,NA,TRBV28
TGTGCCAGCAGTTTGGGTACTAGTTCACCCCTCCACTTT,CASSLGTSSPLHF,TRBJ1-6,NA,NA,TRBV28